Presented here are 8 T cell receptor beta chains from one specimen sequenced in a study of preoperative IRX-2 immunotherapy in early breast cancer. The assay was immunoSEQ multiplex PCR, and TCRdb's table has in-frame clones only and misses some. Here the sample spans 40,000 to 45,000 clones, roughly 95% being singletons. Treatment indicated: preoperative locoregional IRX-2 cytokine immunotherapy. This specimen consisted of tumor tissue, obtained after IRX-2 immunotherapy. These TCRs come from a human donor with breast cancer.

CDR3 residues: CASSRPGGSGNTIYF. CDR3 bases: TGCGCCAGCAGCCGACCAGGGGGCTCTGGAAACACCATATATTTT. The rearrangement joins TRBV4-1 to TRBJ1-3; 7 bases align to TRBD1. V trimming: 4 bases; J trimming: 0 bases; junction bases outside the gene matches: 3. Per the germline V gene, CDR1 is MGHRA and CDR2 is YSYEKL. The CDR3 covers 15 residues.

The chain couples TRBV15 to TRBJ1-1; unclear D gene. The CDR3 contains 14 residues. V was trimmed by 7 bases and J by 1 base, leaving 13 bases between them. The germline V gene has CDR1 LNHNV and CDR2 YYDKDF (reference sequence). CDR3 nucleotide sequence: TGTGCCACCACCTACCAGAAAGGGAACACTGAAGCTTTCTTT. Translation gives CATTYQKGNTEAFF.

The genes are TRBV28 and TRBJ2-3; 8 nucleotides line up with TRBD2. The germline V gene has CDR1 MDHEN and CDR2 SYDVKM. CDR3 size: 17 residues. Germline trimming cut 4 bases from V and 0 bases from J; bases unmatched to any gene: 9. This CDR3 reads CASSYYLAGTSTDTQYF. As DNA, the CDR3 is TGTGCCAGCAGTTACTATTTAGCGGGGACTAGCACAGATACGCAGTATTTT.

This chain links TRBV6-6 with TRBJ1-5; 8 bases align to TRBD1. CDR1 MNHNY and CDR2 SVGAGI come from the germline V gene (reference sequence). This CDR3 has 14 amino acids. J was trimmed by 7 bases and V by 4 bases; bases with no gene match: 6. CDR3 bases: TGTGCCAGCAGTTTCCCAGGGGGCGGGCAGCCCCAGCATTTT. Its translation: CASSFPGGGQPQHF.

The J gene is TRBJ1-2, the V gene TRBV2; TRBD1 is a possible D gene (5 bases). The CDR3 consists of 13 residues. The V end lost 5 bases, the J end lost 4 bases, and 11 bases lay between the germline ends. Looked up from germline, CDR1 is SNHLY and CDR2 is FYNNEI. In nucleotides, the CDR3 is TGTGCCAGCAGTAAAGGGGAGGTCTATGGCTACACCTTC. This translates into CASSKGEVYGYTF.

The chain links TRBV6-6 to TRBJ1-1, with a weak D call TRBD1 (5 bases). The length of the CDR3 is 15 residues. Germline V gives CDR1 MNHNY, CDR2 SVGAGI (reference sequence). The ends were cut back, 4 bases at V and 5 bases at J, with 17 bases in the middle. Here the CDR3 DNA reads TGTGCCAGCAGTTCTATCACAAACGGGGCAACTGAAGCTTTCTTT. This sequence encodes CASSSITNGATEAFF.

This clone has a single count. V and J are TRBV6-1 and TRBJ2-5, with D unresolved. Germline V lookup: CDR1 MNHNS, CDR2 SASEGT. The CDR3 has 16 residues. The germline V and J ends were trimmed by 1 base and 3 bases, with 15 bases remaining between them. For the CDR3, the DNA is TGTGCCAGCAGTGAAGGACTGGGGTGGTCAAAAGAGACCCAGTACTTC. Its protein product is CASSEGLGWSKETQYF.

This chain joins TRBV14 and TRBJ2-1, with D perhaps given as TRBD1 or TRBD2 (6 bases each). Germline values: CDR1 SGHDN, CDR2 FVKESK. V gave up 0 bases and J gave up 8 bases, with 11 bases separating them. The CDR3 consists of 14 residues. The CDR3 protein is CASSQDERGDEQFF. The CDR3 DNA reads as TGTGCCAGCAGCCAAGATGAGAGGGGGGATGAGCAGTTCTTC. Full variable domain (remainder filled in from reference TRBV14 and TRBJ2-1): EAGVTQFPSHSVIEKGQTVTLRCDPISGHDNLYWYRRVMGKEIKFLLHFVKESKQDESGMPNNRFLAERTGGTYSTLKVQPAELEDSGVYFCASSQDERGDEQFFGPGTRLTVL.